These 22 T cell receptor beta chains share one sample of origin, sequenced in a study of blood T cell repertoires in COVID-19. Only in-frame clones appear in the TCRdb table, and some are missing; sequencing was by immunoSEQ multiplex PCR. The sample consists of about 140,000 clones, roughly four fifths of them appearing once. The specimen was peripheral blood. These TCRs come from a woman between 45 and 65 years old with active or convalescent COVID-19.

V gene TRBV28 combines with J gene TRBJ2-4; TRBD2 matches 7 bases. The ends lost 5 bases at V and 8 bases at J; junction bases unmatched: 6. Germline V gene sequence: CDR1 MDHEN, CDR2 SYDVKM. CDR3 size: 13 residues. As DNA, the CDR3 is TGTGCCAGCAGTGGGAGGGGCGCGCACATTCAGTACTTC. Translating it yields CASSGRGAHIQYF.

The chain links TRBV3-1 (or the pseudogene TRBV3-2) to TRBJ2-7; a weak D match, TRBD1 (5 bases). V was pared by 1 base and J by 4 bases, with 14 bases between. CDR3 length: 15 amino acids. In germline, CDR1 is LGHDT, CDR2 YNNKEL (reference sequence). The CDR3, as DNA: TGTGCCAGCAGCCAAGGCTTGCAGGGTGATTACGAGCAGTACTTC. This encodes CASSQGLQGDYEQYF.

The V call is TRBV4-1, the J call TRBJ1-4; 10 nucleotides match TRBD1. The V and J ends lost 0 bases and 3 bases, in that order; junction bases with no gene match: 7. Per the germline V gene, CDR1 is MGHRA and CDR2 is YSYEKL. CDR3 size: 18 residues. The CDR3 reads CASSQDLTGGTANEKLFF. In nucleotides, the CDR3 is TGCGCCAGCAGCCAAGATTTGACAGGGGGCACGGCTAATGAAAAACTGTTTTTT.

The chain employs TRBV20-1 and TRBJ2-3; 8 bases are a match to TRBD2. CDR1 is DFQATT, CDR2 SNEGSKA, per germline (reference sequence). The CDR3 runs to 19 residues. Trimming removed 3 bases from V and 0 bases from J; junction bases left unmatched: 17. The CDR3 is CSASRPGLVVSSSTDTQYF. In DNA form, the CDR3 reads TGCAGTGCTAGTCGCCCGGGACTAGTAGTATCCTCAAGCACAGATACGCAGTATTTT.

The genes are TRBV30 and TRBJ2-2, with 9 bases lining up with TRBD1. Germline lookup yields CDR1 GTSNPN and CDR2 SVGIG (reference sequence). The CDR3 length is 15 residues. The V and J ends lost 2 bases and 4 bases, in that order; junction bases with no gene match: 5. The CDR3 protein is CAWSLGQGGTGELFF. CDR3 sequence (DNA): TGTGCCTGGAGTCTGGGACAGGGCGGCACCGGGGAGCTGTTTTTT.

V and J are TRBV27 and TRBJ2-2; D might be TRBD2 (5 bases). With 6 bases removed from V and 2 bases from J, the gap between germline ends came to 13 bases. Germline V CDR1 and CDR2: MNHEY, SMNVEV (reference sequence). This CDR3 spans 15 amino acids. The CDR3 region is CASSYRRINTGELFF. CDR3 nucleotides: TGTGCCAGCAGCTATAGGAGGATTAACACCGGGGAGCTGTTTTTT.

The CDR3 sequence is CASSRLAGLYQETQYF. Here the CDR3 DNA reads TGTGCCAGCAGCCGACTAGCGGGGCTGTACCAAGAGACCCAGTACTTC. The chain combines TRBV9 with TRBJ2-5, with TRBD2 matching over 11 bases. CDR3 size: 16 residues. CDR1 is SGDLS, CDR2 YYNGEE, per germline. Trimming removed 4 bases from V and 0 bases from J; junction bases left unmatched: 5.

The genes are TRBV3-1 (or the pseudogene TRBV3-2) and TRBJ2-5; 11 bases line up with TRBD2. This CDR3 comprises 15 residues. Germline loops: CDR1 LGHDT, CDR2 YNNKEL (reference sequence). V lost 6 bases and J lost 1; bases outside the gene matches: 4. The CDR3: CASRLAGEPQETQYF. The CDR3 DNA follows: TGTGCCAGCAGACTAGCGGGAGAGCCCCAAGAGACCCAGTACTTC.

J is TRBJ1-1 and V is TRBV18, with 9 bases lining up with TRBD1. CDR1 is KGHSH and CDR2 is LQKENI in the germline V gene. The CDR3 runs 18 residues. The trim removed 2 bases at V and 3 bases at J, leaving 13 bases unmatched. This CDR3 reads CASSPGSLGTGTYTEAFF. The CDR3, as DNA: TGTGCCAGCTCACCAGGGTCGCTTGGGACAGGGACGTACACTGAAGCTTTCTTT.

At least ten counts were recorded for this clone. The chain uses TRBV6-1 and TRBJ2-3, with TRBD2 matching 7 bases. Germline CDR1 reads MNHNS; CDR2 reads SASEGT. The CDR3 runs 16 residues. V lost 2 bases to trimming and J lost 1 base; unmatched junction nucleotides: 6. DNA of the CDR3: TGTGCCAGCAGTGAAACAGCGGGAATAGGCACAGATACGCAGTATTTT. It is translated as CASSETAGIGTDTQYF.

V is TRBV19 and J is TRBJ1-2; TRBD1 agrees at 7 bases. Germline CDR1 LNHDA, CDR2 SQIVND (reference sequence). V trimming: 6 bases; J trimming: 2 bases; junction bases outside the gene matches: 6. The CDR3 extends over 14 amino acids. CDR3 in amino acids: CASSRQGPNYGYTF. CDR3 DNA sequence: TGTGCCAGTAGCAGACAGGGACCGAACTATGGCTACACCTTC.

The J gene is TRBJ1-5, the V gene TRBV6-5, with D uncertain. The CDR3 contains 15 residues. The germline V gene has CDR1 MNHEY and CDR2 SVGAGI. V shed 6 bases and J shed 0 bases, with 12 bases lying between them. For the CDR3, the DNA is TGTGCCAGCAGCCTACGGGGAGGTAGCAATCAGCCCCAGCATTTT. Its translation is CASSLRGGSNQPQHF.

This clone counts as medium-sized. This sequence joins TRBV5-6 and TRBJ2-7; tentatively, D is TRBD1 (5 bases). Germline CDR1 and CDR2: SGHDT and YYEEEE. CDR3 size: 14 residues. Trimming left V 1 base short and J 4 bases short, with 12 bases between. This CDR3 reads CASSLLLKGYEQYF. CDR3 bases: TGTGCCAGCAGCTTGCTGCTGAAGGGGTACGAGCAGTACTTC. Based on the CDR3 plus reference TRBV5-6 and TRBJ2-7, the full variable domain is DAGVTQSPTHLIKTRGQQVTLRCSPKSGHDTVSWYQQALGQGPQFIFQYYEEEERQRGNFPDRFSGHQFPNYSSELNVNALLLGDSALYLCASSLLLKGYEQYFGPGTRLTVT.

The rearrangement joins TRBV23-1 to TRBJ2-1, with 10 bases that match TRBD2. TRBV23-1 is assigned to the ORF class and has an uncertain function. The CDR3 spans 23 residues. Unmatched junction bases numbered 30, after V lost 4 bases and J lost 6 bases. The CDR3 is CASSPERGGLAEVWTRDGNEQFF. DNA of the CDR3: TGCGCCAGCAGTCCAGAGCGGGGGGGCCTTGCCGAAGTATGGACCAGAGATGGCAATGAGCAGTTCTTC.

This chain joins TRBV7-2 and TRBJ1-5; 7 nucleotides match TRBD1. V lost 5 bases, J lost 3 bases, and 7 bases stayed unmatched. The CDR3 contains 15 residues. CDR1 is SGHTA and CDR2 is FQGNSA in the germline V gene. CDR3 in DNA: TGTGCCAGCAGCGAACATGGACAGGTCAATCAGCCCCAGCATTTT. Its protein is CASSEHGQVNQPQHF.

This sequence joins TRBV5-1 and TRBJ1-1; maybe TRBD1 (5 bases). The V end was cut by 5 bases, the J end by 1 base, with 12 bases between. Per germline, CDR1 SGHRS and CDR2 YFSETQ. The CDR3 extends over 14 amino acids. CDR3 region: CASRWTDRNTEAFF. DNA of the CDR3: TGCGCCAGCAGGTGGACCGACAGGAACACTGAAGCTTTCTTT.

This clone has only one observation. The chain uses TRBV28 and TRBJ1-2, with D unresolved. V was shortened by 6 bases and J by 1 base, with 6 bases between the two germline ends. The length of the CDR3 is 12 residues. Germline values: CDR1 MDHEN, CDR2 SYDVKM. As DNA, the CDR3 is TGTGCCAGCAGCTGGCTTAACTATGGCTACACCTTC. Amino acid sequence: CASSWLNYGYTF.

This clone showed up just once. CDR3 nucleotides: TGTGCCAGCAGCTTCGGAGGCAATGAGCAGTTCTTC. It encodes CASSFGGNEQFF. The chain links TRBV5-6 to TRBJ2-1; perhaps TRBD2 as D (5 bases). The CDR3 is 12 residues long. In germline, CDR1 is SGHDT, CDR2 YYEEEE. Trimming left V 2 bases short and J 6 bases short, with 6 bases between.

The rearrangement joins TRBV10-3 to TRBJ1-2; 12 bases line up with TRBD1. This CDR3 has 18 amino acids. The trim removed 9 bases at V and 4 bases at J, leaving 18 bases unmatched. Germline V gives CDR1 ENHRY, CDR2 SYGVKD. CDR3 protein: CAISDGRDRGRDGYGYTF. CDR3 sequence (DNA): TGTGCCATTTCCGACGGTAGGGACAGGGGGCGCGATGGCTATGGCTACACCTTC.

This CDR3 reads CASPPGDRVFDTQYF. CDR3 DNA: TGTGCCAGCCCCCCGGGGGACAGGGTATTTGATACGCAGTATTTT. The chain combines TRBV19 with TRBJ2-3, with TRBD1 matching 9 bases. The CDR3 sequence is 15 residues long. Germline loops: CDR1 LNHDA, CDR2 SQIVND (reference sequence). The junction had 13 bases not matched to a gene; V was cut back by 9 bases and J by 6 bases.

The V and J genes are TRBV6-5 and TRBJ1-1; perhaps TRBD1 as D (5 bases). Germline V gene data show CDR1 as MNHEY and CDR2 as SVGAGI. Trimming left V 6 bases short and J 0 bases short, with 14 bases between. The CDR3 has 15 amino acids. CDR3 in DNA: TGTGCCAGCAGCAACTCCGGACAACTGAACACTGAAGCTTTCTTT. This gives the protein CASSNSGQLNTEAFF.

Of note for this clone: An end of the junction differs from the germline gene, which may be a read error. V and J are TRBV19 and TRBJ1-5, with D possibly matching TRBD1 (6 bases). The germline gives CDR1 LNHDA, CDR2 SQIVND (reference sequence). The CDR3 consists of 14 residues. The chain's CDR3 is CASKGERGKQPQHF. The CDR3 coding sequence is TGTGCCAGTAAGGGGGAAAGGGGCAAACAGCCCCAGCATTTT.